One and the same sample provided the 30 T cell receptor beta chains below, sequenced in a study of T cell responses to AZD1222 COVID-19 vaccine. Produced via immunoSEQ multiplex PCR; TCRdb's table is partial and in-frame only. The sample includes 150,000 to 200,000 clones, around 94% of them seen just once. This specimen consisted of peripheral blood, obtained on day 0 of AZD1222 vaccination. The receptors come from an adult in good health.

This clone was picked up one time. The chain combines TRBV6-5 with TRBJ2-3; 10 bases are shared with TRBD2. Germline assignment: CDR1 MNHEY and CDR2 SVGAGI. Germline trimming cut 6 bases from V and 2 bases from J; bases unmatched to any gene: 2. The CDR3 is 14 residues long. CDR3 protein: CASSSGGDTDTQYF. In nucleotides, the CDR3 is TGTGCCAGCAGCAGCGGGGGGGACACAGATACGCAGTATTTT.

This clone has only one observation. The chain has TRBV19 and TRBJ1-5; TRBD1 is a possible D gene (6 bases). The CDR3 sequence is 14 residues long. Trimming took 5 bases from V and 3 from J, leaving 11 bases between them. Germline V gene sequence: CDR1 LNHDA, CDR2 SQIVND (reference sequence). This chain's CDR3 is CASSVTGNNQPQHF. The DNA for the CDR3 is TGTGCCAGTAGTGTAACAGGGAACAATCAGCCCCAGCATTTT.

The chain employs TRBV6-5 and TRBJ1-6; TRBD1 is a possible D gene (6 bases). Trimming shortened V by 4 bases and J by 7 bases, and 11 bases separated the two germline ends. Germline CDR1 is MNHEY and CDR2 is SVGAGI. The CDR3 spans 14 residues. This chain's CDR3 is CASSSQGGNSPLHF. CDR3 coding DNA: TGTGCCAGCAGTTCACAGGGAGGGAATTCACCCCTCCACTTT.

The V gene is TRBV6-4, the J gene TRBJ2-1; TRBD2 agrees at 14 bases. V lost 4 bases to trimming and J lost 9 bases; unmatched junction nucleotides: 5. This CDR3 is 15 amino acids long. Germline V gene sequence: CDR1 MRHNA, CDR2 SNTAGT. The CDR3 reads CASSVGLAGDGEQFF. In DNA, the CDR3 is TGTGCCAGCAGTGTGGGACTAGCGGGAGATGGTGAGCAGTTCTTC.

Only one count was recorded for this clone. The V and J genes are TRBV7-9 and TRBJ2-5, with TRBD2 as a possible D gene (7 bases). The CDR3 has 12 residues. The ends were cut back, 10 bases at V and 5 bases at J, with 14 bases in the middle. CDR1 is SEHNR, CDR2 FQNEAQ, per germline (reference sequence). CDR3 sequence reads: CATSRGAETQYF. The CDR3 region has the DNA TGTGCCACCTCACGGGGGGCCGAGACCCAGTACTTC.

J is TRBJ2-1 and V is TRBV6-5; 8 positions agree with TRBD1. The CDR3 length is 15 residues. V lost 3 bases, J lost 9 bases, and 10 bases stayed unmatched. CDR1 is MNHEY, CDR2 SVGAGI, per germline. The CDR3 bases are TGTGCCAGCAGTTATACGGGATCAACAGGGGGTGAGCAGTTCTTC. Encoded protein: CASSYTGSTGGEQFF.

The V call is TRBV19, the J call TRBJ1-4, with D possibly TRBD1 on 5 matching bases. CDR3 length: 11 residues. Germline CDR1 reads LNHDA; CDR2 reads SQIVND (reference sequence). The germline V and J ends were trimmed by 7 bases and 10 bases, with 10 bases remaining between them. CDR3: CASIRGRKLFF. In nucleotides, the CDR3 is TGTGCCAGTATTCGGGGCCGAAAACTGTTTTTT.

V is TRBV2 and J is TRBJ2-7, with 11 bases that match TRBD2. This CDR3 has 16 amino acids. Looked up from germline, CDR1 is SNHLY and CDR2 is FYNNEI. With V trimmed by 3 bases and J by 7 bases, 11 bases remained unmatched. The CDR3 loop reads CASSDVLASGRQEQYF. CDR3 DNA: TGTGCCAGCAGTGACGTTTTGGCTAGCGGGAGGCAAGAGCAGTACTTC.

This clone was recorded once. This chain links TRBV30 with TRBJ1-2; 7 bases fit TRBD1. The V and J ends lost 2 bases and 2 bases, in that order; junction bases with no gene match: 8. This CDR3 is 15 amino acids long. Per germline, CDR1 GTSNPN and CDR2 SVGIG (reference sequence). This chain's CDR3 is CAWSYADRENYGYTF. For the CDR3, the DNA is TGTGCCTGGAGTTACGCAGACAGGGAAAACTATGGCTACACCTTC.

This chain connects TRBV9 to TRBJ2-1; TRBD2 agrees at 12 bases. This CDR3 contains 16 residues. The V gene's germline CDR1 is SGDLS and CDR2 YYNGEE. J was trimmed by 7 bases and V by 3 bases; bases with no gene match: 8. CDR3 protein: CASSALGLAGPNEQFF. DNA of the CDR3: TGTGCCAGCAGCGCACTGGGACTAGCGGGTCCGAATGAGCAGTTCTTC.

The chain links TRBV12-3 or TRBV12-4 to TRBJ2-7, with D perhaps TRBD1 or TRBD2 (5 bases each). The CDR3 runs to 13 residues. Deletions cut 5 bases from V and 2 bases from J, with 10 bases between. CDR3: CASSQRGTYEQYF. CDR3 DNA: TGTGCCAGCAGTCAGAGGGGAACCTACGAGCAGTACTTC.

The rearrangement links TRBV5-5 to TRBJ2-7; D remains unclear. The CDR3 is made up of 11 amino acids. Trimming took off 7 bases at V and 6 bases at J, with 11 bases between the two ends. The germline V gene has CDR1 SGHKS and CDR2 YYEKEE (reference sequence). The CDR3 region has the DNA TGTGCCAGCCAGCTAGGCCGCGAGCAGTACTTC. Translated, it gives CASQLGREQYF. The full variable domain, with the rest looked up from reference TRBV5-5 and TRBJ2-7, is DAGVTQSPTHLIKTRGQQVTLRCSPISGHKSVSWYQQVLGQGPQFIFQYYEKEERGRGNFPDRFSARQFPNYSSELNVNALLLGDSALYLCASQLGREQYFGPGTRLTVT.

The V call is TRBV3-1 (or the pseudogene TRBV3-2), the J call TRBJ1-5; 10 bases line up with TRBD1. Trimming removed 4 bases from V and 5 bases from J; junction bases left unmatched: 8. CDR1 LGHDT and CDR2 YNNKEL come from the germline V gene (reference sequence). This CDR3 contains 16 residues. The CDR3 spells CASSLPGQGPDQPQHF. The CDR3 DNA sequence: TGTGCCAGCAGCCTCCCGGGACAGGGGCCCGATCAGCCCCAGCATTTT.

The chain uses TRBV5-4 and TRBJ1-3; TRBD1 is a possible D gene (6 bases). Germline CDR1 SGHNT, CDR2 YYREEE (reference sequence). V lost 4 bases, J lost 0 bases, and 8 bases lay in between. CDR3 length: 14 residues. The CDR3 protein is CASSPDSSGNTIYF. CDR3 nucleotides: TGTGCCAGCAGCCCGGACAGCTCTGGAAACACCATATATTTT.

V usage is TRBV6-5 and J usage is TRBJ2-5; TRBD1 is a possible D gene (6 bases). This CDR3 is built from 13 residues. With 4 bases removed from V and 5 bases from J, the gap between germline ends came to 11 bases. Looked up from germline, CDR1 is MNHEY and CDR2 is SVGAGI. DNA for the CDR3: TGTGCCAGCAGTTCACAGGGATCGGAGACCCAGTACTTC. This translates into CASSSQGSETQYF.

The chain recombines TRBV2 with TRBJ2-3, with 7 bases aligning to TRBD2. Per germline, CDR1 SNHLY and CDR2 FYNNEI. CDR3 length: 15 residues. J lost 2 bases, V lost 5 bases, and 7 bases had no gene match. The CDR3 region is CASSSLGGLTDTQYF. The CDR3 coding sequence is TGTGCCAGCAGTTCCTTGGGAGGGCTCACAGATACGCAGTATTTT.

The chain has TRBV27 and TRBJ1-2; tentative D call: TRBD1 (5 bases). The CDR3 is 15 amino acids. The V gene lost 2 bases and the J gene lost 7 bases, with 17 bases spanning the gap. The germline V gene encodes CDR1 MNHEY and CDR2 SMNVEV (reference sequence). CDR3 DNA: TGTGCCAGCAGTTTAGGGGGGGGACTACAGGTTGGCTACACCTTC. The encoded protein is CASSLGGGLQVGYTF.

The chain couples TRBV4-1 to TRBJ2-7; no clear D gene. CDR1 MGHRA and CDR2 YSYEKL come from the germline V gene. The ends were cut back, 1 base at V and 5 bases at J, with 9 bases in the middle. The CDR3 is made up of 13 amino acids. This CDR3 is CASSQVNGNEQYF. DNA for the CDR3: TGCGCCAGCAGCCAAGTGAACGGCAACGAGCAGTACTTC.

V gene TRBV9 combines with J gene TRBJ1-4, with no clear D. Trimming took 4 bases from V and 5 from J, leaving 12 bases between them. CDR3 length: 14 residues. In germline, CDR1 is SGDLS, CDR2 YYNGEE. CDR3 nucleotides: TGTGCCAGCAGCCCTCGGGTCCAGAATGAAAAACTGTTTTTT. Translation: CASSPRVQNEKLFF.

The V and J genes are TRBV27 and TRBJ2-3; 11 nucleotides agree with TRBD1. CDR1 MNHEY and CDR2 SMNVEV come from the germline V gene (reference sequence). Trimming took 1 base from V and 6 from J; bases not matched to a gene: 9. The CDR3 totals 17 residues. CDR3 nucleotides: TGTGCCAGCAGTTTATTTCCGGGACAGGGGGGTCCGGATACGCAGTATTTT. This codes for CASSLFPGQGGPDTQYF.

V and J are TRBV11-2 and TRBJ2-7; D uncertain. The CDR3 extends over 12 amino acids. V lost 6 bases and J lost 3, with 9 bases in between. CDR1 and CDR2 (germline): SGHAT, FQNNGV. The CDR3 nucleotides read TGTGCCAGCAGTGATATACGCTACGAGCAGTACTTC. Protein sequence: CASSDIRYEQYF.

The V gene is TRBV12-3 or TRBV12-4, the J gene TRBJ2-2; D not certain. Trimming removed 3 bases at V and 3 bases at J, with 2 bases between. This CDR3 has 12 amino acids. This CDR3 reads CASSLDTGELFF. Here the CDR3 DNA reads TGTGCCAGCAGTTTGGACACCGGGGAGCTGTTTTTT.

The chain uses TRBV5-4 and TRBJ2-7; possibly TRBD2 for D (6 bases). Trimming took off 2 bases at V and 2 bases at J, with 14 bases between the two ends. CDR3 size: 15 residues. The germline V gene encodes CDR1 SGHNT and CDR2 YYREEE (reference sequence). The CDR3 DNA reads TGTGCCAGCAGCTTAAAAGGGAGGCAAGCCTACGAGCAGTACTTC. Translation: CASSLKGRQAYEQYF.

The rearrangement links TRBV20-1 to TRBJ1-2, with 12 bases matching TRBD1. The V gene's germline CDR1 is DFQATT and CDR2 SNEGSKA (reference sequence). The CDR3 runs to 15 residues. V gave up 3 bases and J gave up 4 bases; unmatched junction bases: 6. CDR3 amino acids: CSASPGTGGIYGYTF. The CDR3 DNA is TGCAGTGCTAGTCCCGGGACAGGGGGCATCTATGGCTACACCTTC.

J is TRBJ1-5 and V is TRBV6-2 or TRBV6-3; D call uncertain. The V and J ends lost 2 bases and 6 bases respectively, with 5 bases between them. The CDR3 runs 12 residues. Germline V lookup: CDR1 MNHEY, CDR2 SVGEGT. CDR3 protein: CASSYEAQPQHF. DNA of the CDR3: TGTGCCAGCAGTTACGAGGCTCAGCCCCAGCATTTT.

V is TRBV7-9 and J is TRBJ2-5; D is possibly TRBD1 (5 bases). The length of the CDR3 is 12 residues. V was pared by 2 bases and J by 5 bases, with 6 bases between. Germline V lookup: CDR1 SEHNR, CDR2 FQNEAQ (reference sequence). The CDR3 is CASSLQGETQYF. The CDR3 DNA reads as TGTGCCAGCAGCTTACAGGGTGAGACCCAGTACTTC.

This clone was found once. The chain employs TRBV5-5 and TRBJ2-3, with D perhaps given as TRBD1 or TRBD2 (5 bases each). The CDR3 contains 14 residues. Germline CDR1 is SGHKS and CDR2 is YYEKEE (reference sequence). Trimming took off 9 bases at V and 2 bases at J, with 16 bases between the two ends. CDR3: CATRSGTTTDTQYF. The CDR3 DNA follows: TGTGCCACGAGGTCCGGGACGACCACAGATACGCAGTATTTT.

In regard to this clone: The sample holds other DNA sequences that translate to the same CDR3. The chain joins TRBV18 to TRBJ2-6, with D unresolved. The germline CDR1 and CDR2 sequences are KGHSH and LQKENI. CDR3 length: 12 amino acids. Trimming took 6 bases from V and 1 from J, leaving 1 base between them. For the CDR3, the DNA is TGTGCCAGCTCTTCTGGGGCCAACGTCCTGACTTTC. It yields the protein CASSSGANVLTF. Full variable domain (rest looked up from reference TRBV18 and TRBJ2-6): NAGVMQNPRHLVRRRGQEARLRCSPMKGHSHVYWYRQLPEEGLKFMVYLQKENIIDESGMPKERFSAEFPKEGPSILRIQQVVRGDSAAYFCASSSGANVLTFGAGSRLTVL.

V is TRBV28 and J is TRBJ1-5; no clear D gene. Germline loops: CDR1 MDHEN, CDR2 SYDVKM. This CDR3 is 18 amino acids long. Trimming left V 2 bases short and J 0 bases short, with 17 bases between. CDR3 region: CASSLEGTATYSNQPQHF. DNA of the CDR3: TGTGCCAGCAGTTTAGAAGGCACAGCAACTTATAGCAATCAGCCCCAGCATTTT. The full variable domain, in which reference TRBV28 and TRBJ1-5 provide the parts outside the CDR3, is DVKVTQSSRYLVKRTGEKVFLECVQDMDHENMFWYRQDPGLGLRLIYFSYDVKMKEKGDIPEGYSVSREKKERFSLILESASTNQTSMYLCASSLEGTATYSNQPQHFGDGTRLSIL.

The gene calls are TRBV7-9 and TRBJ2-7; D may be TRBD1 or TRBD2 (5 bases each). Germline V gene sequence: CDR1 SEHNR, CDR2 FQNEAQ (reference sequence). The V gene lost 5 bases and the J gene lost 3 bases, with 14 bases spanning the gap. CDR3 size: 14 residues. The CDR3 DNA is TGTGCCAGCAGCCCCTCAGGGAGCCTCTACGAGCAGTACTTC. Translation gives CASSPSGSLYEQYF. Full variable domain (rest looked up from reference TRBV7-9 and TRBJ2-7): DTGVSQNPRHKITKRGQNVTFRCDPISEHNRLYWYRQTLGQGPEFLTYFQNEAQLEKSRLLSDRFSAERPKGSFSTLEIQRTEQGDSAMYLCASSPSGSLYEQYFGPGTRLTVT.